Included here is one TCR beta chain sequence, with context. Its antigen is currently unknown. The record originates from a study of cytomegalovirus exposure and HLA in healthy donors. Whole-study findings and limits: In a later analysis, CMV-associated beta chains were mostly HLA-associated, it appeared. It was reported in a later analysis that an Asian-associated ancestry cluster showed fewer N-insertions than the roughly 710-donor mean.

V lost 3 bases, J lost 2 bases, and 17 bases lay in between. Germline-derived CDR1 and CDR2 are SGDLS and YYNGEE. The CDR3 consists of 16 residues. The PCR contained 60 Vbeta and 13 Jbeta primers. Sequencing used immunoSEQ multiplex PCR; TCRdb keeps in-frame clones, though not all of them. The repertoire holds about 160,000 clones, with more than 65% as singletons. The chain couples TRBV9 to TRBJ2-5; no clear D gene. Specimen: PBMCs. This TCR was recovered from a man aged 25-40 years in good health and CMV-seronegative. Here the CDR3 DNA reads TGTGCCAGCAGCGGGTCGATCGAGCACCCTCAAGAGACCCAGTACTTC. Its protein is CASSGSIEHPQETQYF.